This T cell receptor (beta chain) came from a study of neoadjuvant anti-PD-1 for oral cavity cancer (dated by TCRdb to the early 2020s). About the study as a whole: Patients mostly received three to four biweekly doses of nivolumab at 3 mg/kg before curative-intent surgical resection. A fourth nivolumab dose was given around day 43 to patients without progression, and definitive surgical resection was performed in those patients on days 50-56. Under RECIST 1.1, a patient counted as a responder if showing complete response, partial response or stable disease, and as a non-responder if showing progression. A roughly 35% response rate was observed in the parent correlative cohort, in which approximately 11 patients were included. What the research found in general, with its limitations: Only three patients per response group were included in the TCR analyses, and the authors called for validation in larger cohorts. Within PBMCs, T cell clonality (Gini index) was significantly higher in non-responders than responders after neoadjuvant nivolumab. Higher pretreatment blood Treg/Th17 ratios correlated with higher pretreatment blood TCRbeta clonality and lower post-treatment tumor TCRbeta clonality.

As concerns this clone: Its antigen has not been determined. Per-base quality was not reported, and no clone a single base away is much larger than it.

The time point label for this specimen denotes: after neoadjuvant nivolumab, at surgical resection. Patients had been newly diagnosed with stage II-IVA oral cavity squamous cell carcinoma, and no prior systemic or radiation treatment had been given to the patients. The cohort was composed of patients with HPV-negative, locally advanced oral cavity squamous cell carcinoma. Peripheral blood mononuclear cells were analyzed directly and were not maintained or expanded in culture. Samples were obtained from a longitudinal correlative study of a single-arm phase II trial of neoadjuvant nivolumab in oral cavity squamous cell carcinoma. Subject-matched pre- and post-treatment PBMCs and tumors from three responders and three non-responders were subjected to genomic DNA-based TCRbeta sequencing. Peripheral blood mononuclear cells were collected before nivolumab treatment and were collected again after treatment, at the time of surgery. The Maxwell RSC DNA from Cells kit was used to extract genomic DNA from PBMCs.

According to the germline V gene, CDR1 reads SGHRS and CDR2 reads YFSETQ. Including cysteine and phenylalanine, the CDR3 has 13 amino acids. The read is trimmed to its CDR3 DNA, 39 bases read in frame from base 1. V is cut back by 3 bases and J by 5 bases, with 2 bases in the junction unmatched. For deep sequencing, each PBMC sample was run in six replicates, with libraries mostly built from 400 to 550 ng of input genomic DNA. Following the manufacturer's instructions, the team built TCRbeta libraries using the immunoSEQ hsTCRbeta kit. The completed libraries were mixed into a single pool at 3 nM, then sequenced with an Illumina NovaSeq 6000 S4 flow cell. The original pipeline was this. The immunoSEQ Analyzer handled quality control and preprocessing of the raw data. The analysis was limited to productive rearrangements, and each clonotype was defined by a unique CDR3 amino acid sequence. Using the R package tcR, the researchers computed the Gini-Simpson index as their estimate of repertoire clonality. Student's t test was used to compare Gini indices, while Pearson correlation assessed associations with tumor size change. Imported from immuneACCESS, the table was reduced by TCRdb to in-frame sequences with V and J called. These copies leave out some clones; in studies compared against another copy, an unresolved V gene accounts for under half, and the cause of the remainder is not known. For V, J and clone size, that table is used; D and trimming come from the DNA. The sample table shows more than 9,000 clones, and roughly 57% are seen once. The ten largest clones capture 4% to 4.5% of the sample.

The sample was PBMCs, taken after nivolumab (anti-PD-1) treatment. The chain is assembled from TRBV5-1 and TRBJ2-7, with 10 central nucleotides matching TRBD1. The receptor's source is a person aged 40-85 years with oral cavity squamous cell carcinoma. The nucleotide sequence is TGCGCCAGCAGCTCGACAGGGGGCGACGAGCAGTACTTC. The translation is CASSSTGGDEQYF.